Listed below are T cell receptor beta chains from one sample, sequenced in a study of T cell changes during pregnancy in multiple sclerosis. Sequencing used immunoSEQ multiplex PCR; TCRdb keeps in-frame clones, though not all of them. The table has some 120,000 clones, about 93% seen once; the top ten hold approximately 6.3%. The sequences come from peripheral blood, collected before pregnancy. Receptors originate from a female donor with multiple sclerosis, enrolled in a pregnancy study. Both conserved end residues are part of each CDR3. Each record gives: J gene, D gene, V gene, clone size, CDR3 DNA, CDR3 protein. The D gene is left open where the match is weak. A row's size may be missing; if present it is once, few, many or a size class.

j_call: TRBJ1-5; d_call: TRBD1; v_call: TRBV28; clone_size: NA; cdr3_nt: TGTGCCAGCAGCCCCAACCTCGGACAGGGAAGCCAGCCCCAGCATTTT; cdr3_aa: CASSPNLGQGSQPQHF
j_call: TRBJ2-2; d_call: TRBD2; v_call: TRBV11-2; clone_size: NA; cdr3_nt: TGTGCCAGCAGCCCAAGCGGGGCGGCCGGGGAGCTGTTTTTT; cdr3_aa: CASSPSGAAGELFF
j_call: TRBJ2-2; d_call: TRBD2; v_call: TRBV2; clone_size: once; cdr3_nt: TGTGCCAGCAGTGTCAAGCGGGGGGGCCCCGGGGAGCTGTTTTTT; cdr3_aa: CASSVKRGGPGELFF
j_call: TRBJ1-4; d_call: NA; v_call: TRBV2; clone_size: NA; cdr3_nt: TGTGCCACCAGGACAAGCCTTAATGAAAAACTGTTTTTT; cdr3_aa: CATRTSLNEKLFF
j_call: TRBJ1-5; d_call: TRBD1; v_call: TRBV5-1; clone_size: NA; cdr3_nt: TGCGCCAGCAGCTTAGTTCCGGGACAGGGTAATCAGCCCCAGCATTTT; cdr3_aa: CASSLVPGQGNQPQHF
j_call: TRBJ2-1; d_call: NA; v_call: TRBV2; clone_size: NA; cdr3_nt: TGTGCCAGCAGCCTAGCGCAATACAATGAGCAGTTCTTC; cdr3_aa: CASSLAQYNEQFF
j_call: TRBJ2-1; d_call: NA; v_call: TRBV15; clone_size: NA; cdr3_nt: TGTGCCACCAGCAGAGATTTTATGGTGGCGGGCAATGAGCAGTTCTTC; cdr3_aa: CATSRDFMVAGNEQFF
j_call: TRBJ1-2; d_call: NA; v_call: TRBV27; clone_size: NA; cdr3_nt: TGTGCCAGCAGTCCATCACGGACAGAGACGAACTATGGCTACACCTTC; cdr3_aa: CASSPSRTETNYGYTF
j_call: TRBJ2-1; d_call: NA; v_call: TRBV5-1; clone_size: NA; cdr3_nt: TGCGCCAGCAGCCCGCTTGCAGGGGCCGGTGAGCAGTTCTTC; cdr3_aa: CASSPLAGAGEQFF
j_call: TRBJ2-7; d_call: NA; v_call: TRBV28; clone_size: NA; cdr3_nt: TGTGCCAGCTGCAGGACTCTCAAAACCTCCTACGAGCAGTACTTC; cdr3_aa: CASCRTLKTSYEQYF
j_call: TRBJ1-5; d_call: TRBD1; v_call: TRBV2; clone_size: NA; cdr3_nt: TGTGCCAGCAGTGATGGGCGGACAGGGGAATATCAGCCCCAGCATTTT; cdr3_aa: CASSDGRTGEYQPQHF
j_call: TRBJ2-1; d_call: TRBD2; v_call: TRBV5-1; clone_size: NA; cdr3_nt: TGCGCCAGCAGCTCGCTGGCTAGCGGGGCGAATGAGCAGTTCTTC; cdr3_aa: CASSSLASGANEQFF
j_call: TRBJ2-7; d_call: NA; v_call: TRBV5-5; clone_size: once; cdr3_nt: TGTGCCAGCAGCTTGGTGGGCCTCTACGAGCAGTACTTC; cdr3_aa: CASSLVGLYEQYF
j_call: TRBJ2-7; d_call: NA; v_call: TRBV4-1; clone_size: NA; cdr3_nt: TGCGCCAGCAGCCAAGGGATGGGAGACTACGAGCAGTACTTC; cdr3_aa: CASSQGMGDYEQYF
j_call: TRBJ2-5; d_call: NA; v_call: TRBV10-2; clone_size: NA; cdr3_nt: TGCGCCAGCAGTGAGTCTGGGGAGATGGAGACCCAGTACTTC; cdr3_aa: CASSESGEMETQYF
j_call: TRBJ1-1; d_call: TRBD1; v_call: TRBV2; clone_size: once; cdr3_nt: TGTGCCAGCAGGCCGGGACAGACGATGAACACTGAAGCTTTCTTT; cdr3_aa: CASRPGQTMNTEAFF
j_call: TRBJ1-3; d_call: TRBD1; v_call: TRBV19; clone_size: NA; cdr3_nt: TGTGCCAGTAGGGCAGGGGGCTCTGGAAACACCATATATTTT; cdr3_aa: CASRAGGSGNTIYF
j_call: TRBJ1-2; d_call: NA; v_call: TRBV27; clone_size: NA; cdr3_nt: TGTGCCAGCAGTTTTCGAGGGTCGGTCGGCTACACCTTC; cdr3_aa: CASSFRGSVGYTF
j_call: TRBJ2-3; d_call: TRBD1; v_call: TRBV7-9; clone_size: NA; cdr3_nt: TGTGCCAGCAGCCGGATTAGACAGGGGGTAGATACGCAGTATTTT; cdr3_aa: CASSRIRQGVDTQYF
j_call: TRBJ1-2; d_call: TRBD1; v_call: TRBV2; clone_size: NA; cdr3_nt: TGTGCCAGCAGTACCCCGGGCATGGGGACAGAACCTAACTATGGCTACACCTTC; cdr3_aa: CASSTPGMGTEPNYGYTF
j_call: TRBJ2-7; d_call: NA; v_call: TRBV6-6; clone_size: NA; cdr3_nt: TGTGCCAGCAGTTACCCGGGGGAAAGCTACGAGCAGTACTTC; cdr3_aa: CASSYPGESYEQYF
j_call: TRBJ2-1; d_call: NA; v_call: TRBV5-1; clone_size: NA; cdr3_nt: TGCGCCAGCAGCTTGGGGGCAGGCGCAGCCGATGAGCAGTTCTTC; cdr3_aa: CASSLGAGAADEQFF
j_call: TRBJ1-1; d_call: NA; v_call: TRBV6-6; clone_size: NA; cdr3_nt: TGTGCCAGCAGAGAGGGGGGGACGGTGAACACTGAAGCTTTCTTT; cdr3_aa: CASREGGTVNTEAFF
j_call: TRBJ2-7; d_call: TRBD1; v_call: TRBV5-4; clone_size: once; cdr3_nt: TGCGCCAGCAGCCACAGCATGGACAGGGGGCTACACGAGCAGTACTTC; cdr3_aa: CASSHSMDRGLHEQYF
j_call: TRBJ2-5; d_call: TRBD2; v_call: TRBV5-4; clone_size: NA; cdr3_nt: TGTGCCAGCAGCTTTGGACTAGCGGGGGAAGAGACCCAGTACTTC; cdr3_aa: CASSFGLAGEETQYF
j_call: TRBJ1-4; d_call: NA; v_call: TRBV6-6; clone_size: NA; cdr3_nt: TGTGCCAGCAGTCCTACAGGGAACGGTGAAAAACTGTTTTTT; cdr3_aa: CASSPTGNGEKLFF
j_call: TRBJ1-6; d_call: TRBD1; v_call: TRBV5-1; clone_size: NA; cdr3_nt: TGCGCCAGCACCCCTACAGGGGCCAATAATTCACCCCTCCACTTT; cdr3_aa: CASTPTGANNSPLHF
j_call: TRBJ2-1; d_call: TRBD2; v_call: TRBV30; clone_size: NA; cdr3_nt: TGTGCCCTCTCTAGCGGAGCCTACAATGAGCAGTTCTTC; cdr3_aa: CALSSGAYNEQFF